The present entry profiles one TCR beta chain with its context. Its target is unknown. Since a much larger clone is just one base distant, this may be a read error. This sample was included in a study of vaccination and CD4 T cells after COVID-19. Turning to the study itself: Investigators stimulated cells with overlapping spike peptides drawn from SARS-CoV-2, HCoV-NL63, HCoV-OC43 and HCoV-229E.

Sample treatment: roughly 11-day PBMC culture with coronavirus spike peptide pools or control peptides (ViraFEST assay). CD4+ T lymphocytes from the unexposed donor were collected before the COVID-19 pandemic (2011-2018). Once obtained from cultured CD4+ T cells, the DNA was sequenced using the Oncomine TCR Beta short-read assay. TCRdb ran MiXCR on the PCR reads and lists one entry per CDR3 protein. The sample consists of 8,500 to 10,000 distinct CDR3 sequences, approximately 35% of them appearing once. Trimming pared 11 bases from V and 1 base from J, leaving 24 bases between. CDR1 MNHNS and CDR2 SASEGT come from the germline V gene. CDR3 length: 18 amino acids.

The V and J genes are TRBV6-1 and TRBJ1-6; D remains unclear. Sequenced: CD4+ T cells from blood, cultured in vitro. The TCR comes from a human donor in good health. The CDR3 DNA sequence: TGTGCCGGCCGCTTTTCGACCCTTCTAGGTTCCTATAATTCACCCCTCCACTTT. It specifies CAGRFSTLLGSYNSPLHF.